The 30 T cell receptor beta chains below all came from one sample that was sequenced in a study of CD8 T cells in ankylosing spondylitis. TCRdb redid the calling of the 5' RACE reads with MiXCR, one entry per CDR3 protein. The sample shows 200,000 to 300,000 distinct CDR3 sequences, 20% to 30% of them seen only once. The sequencing sample was made of blood, either unsorted or a sorted T cell fraction (not recorded which). All receptors come from a male donor with ankylosing spondylitis or in good health (not recorded which).

This clonotype was detected many times. An end of the junction does not agree with germline; a read error may underlie this. The chain has TRBV12-3 or TRBV12-4 and TRBJ2-5; no reliable D call. The CDR3 loop spans 10 amino acids. The CDR3 coding sequence is TGCCCCGCGAGTGAGGAGACCCAGTACTTC. It specifies CPASEETQYF.

The chain carries TRBV12-3 or TRBV12-4 and TRBJ2-7; TRBD1 or TRBD2 may be the D gene (6 bases each). This CDR3 spans 15 amino acids. Trimming shortened V by 6 bases and J by 4 bases, and 19 bases separated the two germline ends. The CDR3 here is CASSYGGLGAYEQYF. The CDR3 bases are TGTGCCAGCAGCTACGGGGGCCTGGGGGCTTACGAGCAGTACTTC.

This clonotype was counted between two and nine times. J is TRBJ2-3 and V is TRBV3-1; D unclear. CDR1 and CDR2 (germline): LGHDT, YNNKEL (reference sequence). This CDR3 spans 16 amino acids. Deletions cut 1 base from V and 3 bases from J, with 14 bases between. This CDR3 reads CASSQGGTDPTDTQYF. CDR3 DNA sequence: TGTGCCAGCAGCCAAGGGGGAACAGATCCGACAGATACGCAGTATTTT.

The chain couples TRBV7-2 to TRBJ2-3, with a tentative D call TRBD2 (6 bases). This CDR3 has 15 amino acids. Germline CDR1 is SGHTA and CDR2 is FQGNSA. V dropped 6 bases and J dropped 0 bases, with 13 bases sitting between them. CDR3 DNA sequence: TGTGCCAGCAGATTGGACTACACTAGCACAGATACGCAGTATTTT. Its protein is CASRLDYTSTDTQYF.

In its sample, this clonotype was seen many times. V is TRBV12-3 or TRBV12-4 and J is TRBJ1-2; 10 positions match TRBD1. The CDR3 is 15 residues long. J lost 1 base, V lost 5 bases, and 4 bases had no gene match. CDR3: CASSPRTGGNYGYTF. The CDR3 DNA follows: TGTGCCAGCAGTCCCCGGACAGGGGGTAACTATGGCTACACCTTC.

This clonotype was found many times. The gene calls are TRBV4-1 and TRBJ2-4; D possibly corresponds to TRBD1 (5 bases). CDR1 MGHRA and CDR2 YSYEKL come from the germline V gene. There are 16 residues in the CDR3. V lost 4 bases and J lost 1, with 14 bases in between. CDR3 loop: CASSLYARVAKNIQYF. CDR3 bases: TGCGCCAGCAGCCTCTACGCCAGGGTTGCCAAAAACATTCAGTACTTC.

Comments on this clonotype: With a much larger clone just one base away, this may be a read error. This CDR3 reads CASSQQGSYGYTF. The DNA for the CDR3 is TGTGCCAGCAGCCAACAGGGGAGCTATGGCTACACCTTC. The chain uses TRBV7-9 and TRBJ1-2, with 7 positions matching TRBD1. V lost 5 bases to trimming and J lost 4 bases; unmatched junction nucleotides: 4. Germline V CDR1 and CDR2: SEHNR, FQNEAQ (reference sequence). The length of the CDR3 is 13 residues.

This clonotype appeared a few times. CDR3 sequence reads: CASRWTSGEAYEQYF. DNA for the CDR3: TGTGCCAGCAGATGGACTAGCGGGGAGGCCTACGAGCAGTACTTC. V gene TRBV2 combines with J gene TRBJ2-7; 12 bases are a match to TRBD2. The CDR3 loop spans 15 amino acids. CDR1 is SNHLY and CDR2 is FYNNEI in the germline V gene. The V and J ends lost 6 bases and 2 bases, in that order; junction bases with no gene match: 5.

This clonotype was recorded a few times. The genes are TRBV11-2 and TRBJ2-1, with D tentatively TRBD2 (6 bases). Germline V lookup: CDR1 SGHAT, CDR2 FQNNGV. This CDR3 has 16 residues. The V end was cut by 2 bases, the J end by 0 bases, with 11 bases between. CDR3 nucleotide sequence: TGTGCCAGCAGCTTATTCCGGGGGAGCTCCTACAATGAGCAGTTCTTC. Its protein is CASSLFRGSSYNEQFF.

The table lists this clonotype with a few counts. The chain links TRBV6-2 or TRBV6-3 to TRBJ2-1, with D tentatively TRBD2 (5 bases). The CDR3 contains 18 residues. Trimming took 2 bases from V and 1 from J, leaving 18 bases between them. Germline CDR1 and CDR2: MNHEY and SVGEGT. CDR3 protein: CASSYGTSRLGSYNEQFF. CDR3 bases: TGTGCCAGCAGTTACGGTACTAGTCGGCTTGGTTCCTACAATGAGCAGTTCTTC.

This clonotype showed up just once. The V and J genes are TRBV24-1 and TRBJ2-7, with TRBD1 matching 9 bases. In germline, CDR1 is KGHDR, CDR2 SFDVKD. J lost 5 bases, V lost 3 bases, and 1 base had no gene match. The CDR3 loop spans 13 amino acids. CDR3 sequence (DNA): TGTGCCACCAGTGATGGGGACAGGGACGAGCAGTACTTC. Encoded protein: CATSDGDRDEQYF.

V and J are TRBV6-1 and TRBJ2-1; 8 bases align to TRBD2. Germline V lookup: CDR1 MNHNS, CDR2 SASEGT. The CDR3 runs to 14 residues. J lost 7 bases, V lost 6 bases, and 8 bases had no gene match. The CDR3 DNA follows: TGTGCCAGCAGCCCTCTAGCGGGTGGGAATGAGCAGTTCTTC. Amino acid sequence: CASSPLAGGNEQFF.

The rearrangement links TRBV7-2 to TRBJ2-4, with no clear D. V lost 3 bases and J 4 bases, leaving 7 bases between the germline ends. The CDR3 is 13 residues long. Germline V lookup: CDR1 SGHTA, CDR2 FQGNSA. CDR3 residues: CASSFWGKNIQYF. The CDR3 DNA reads as TGTGCCAGCAGCTTTTGGGGAAAAAACATTCAGTACTTC.

This clonotype was seen at least ten times. The chain combines TRBV11-2 with TRBJ2-1; 16 positions agree with TRBD2. CDR1 SGHAT and CDR2 FQNNGV come from the germline V gene. This CDR3 contains 15 residues. The J segment lost 7 bases and the V segment lost 5 bases, leaving 2 bases of the junction unmatched. DNA of the CDR3: TGTGCCAGCAGCCGGGGACTAGCGGGGGGGAATGAGCAGTTCTTC. Its translation is CASSRGLAGGNEQFF.

The V call is TRBV20-1, the J call TRBJ2-3; 9 bases align to TRBD1. Trimming removed 6 bases from V and 6 bases from J; junction bases left unmatched: 7. The CDR3 covers 13 residues. Germline loops: CDR1 DFQATT, CDR2 SNEGSKA (reference sequence). CDR3 bases: TGCAGTGCGCCGACAGGGGGTGTGGATACGCAGTATTTT. As protein: CSAPTGGVDTQYF.

This clonotype has more than one count but fewer than ten. The chain joins TRBV18 to TRBJ1-2, with D hard to call. Germline-derived CDR1 and CDR2 are KGHSH and LQKENI. V was cut by 2 bases and J by 7 bases, with 11 bases left in between. The CDR3 is 13 residues long. In DNA, the CDR3 is TGTGCCAGCTCACCAAGCTTGTCGGGTGGCTACACCTTC. It encodes CASSPSLSGGYTF.

V is TRBV10-3 and J is TRBJ2-5; D is uncertain. The CDR3 runs 14 residues. CDR1 ENHRY and CDR2 SYGVKD come from the germline V gene. V was pared by 3 bases and J by 4 bases, with 12 bases between. In DNA form, the CDR3 reads TGTGCCATCAGTGAAAGTACGGGCCCAGAGACCCAGTACTTC. Translation gives CAISESTGPETQYF.

The table lists this clonotype with many counts. The chain combines TRBV25-1 with TRBJ2-5; D gene ambiguous. CDR1 is MGHDK and CDR2 is SYGVNS in the germline V gene. V was trimmed by 3 bases and J by 3 bases, leaving 17 bases between them. CDR3 length: 16 amino acids. CDR3 DNA sequence: TGTGCCAGCAGTGATCCCCCCGGTGGCGGAAAAGAGACCCAGTACTTC. The encoded protein is CASSDPPGGGKETQYF.

V usage is TRBV20-1 and J usage is TRBJ1-2; maybe TRBD1 (5 bases). Trimming left V 6 bases short and J 1 base short, with 24 bases between. This CDR3 comprises 17 residues. Looked up from germline, CDR1 is DFQATT and CDR2 is SNEGSKA (reference sequence). The CDR3: CSASTRSTDGYNYGYTF. DNA of the CDR3: TGCAGTGCCTCAACTCGTTCGACAGACGGTTATAACTATGGCTACACCTTC.

This clonotype was seen ten or more times. The chain is built from TRBV20-1 and TRBJ2-6; TRBD1 aligns across 7 bases. From germline, CDR1 is DFQATT and CDR2 SNEGSKA (reference sequence). V lost 2 bases to trimming and J lost 2 bases; unmatched junction nucleotides: 12. CDR3 length equals 18 residues. CDR3 in amino acids: CSARWVGGIGTGANVLTF. CDR3 DNA: TGCAGTGCTAGATGGGTAGGGGGCATTGGCACTGGGGCCAACGTCCTGACTTTC.

This clonotype was observed at least ten times. This chain joins TRBV20-1 and TRBJ1-2; 12 bases are a match to TRBD1. From germline, CDR1 is DFQATT and CDR2 SNEGSKA (reference sequence). The V gene end was trimmed by 5 bases and the J gene end by 4 bases; junction bases not matched to a gene: 11. The CDR3 consists of 16 residues. Here the CDR3 DNA reads TGCAGTGCTCCCCAGGGACAGGGGGCGGGGGGCTATGGCTACACCTTC. Its translation is CSAPQGQGAGGYGYTF.

This clonotype was picked up many times. The CDR3 is CASGPGGELFF. CDR3 nucleotides: TGTGCCAGCGGTCCTGGCGGGGAGCTGTTTTTT. The chain employs TRBV7-8 and TRBJ2-2; D not certain. This CDR3 contains 11 residues. V was trimmed by 8 bases and J by 7 bases, leaving 8 bases between them. The germline V gene encodes CDR1 SGHVS and CDR2 FQNEAQ.

The chain uses TRBV18 and TRBJ2-2, with 7 bases that match TRBD1. Germline V lookup: CDR1 KGHSH, CDR2 LQKENI. The CDR3 has 16 amino acids. Trimming removed 1 base from V and 4 bases from J; junction bases left unmatched: 6. The CDR3 spells CASSPQGARITGELFF. The CDR3 nucleotides are TGTGCCAGCTCACCACAGGGGGCGCGTATCACCGGGGAGCTGTTTTTT.

This clonotype occurred many times. V is TRBV12-3 or TRBV12-4 and J is TRBJ2-7, with D tentatively TRBD1 or TRBD2 (7 bases each). CDR3 length equals 14 residues. The ends were cut back, 6 bases at V and 3 bases at J, with 15 bases in the middle. The CDR3 protein is CASSPRGDSYEQYF. CDR3 bases: TGTGCCAGCAGCCCCCGGGGGGACAGCTACGAGCAGTACTTC.

At least ten counts were recorded for this clonotype. The chain employs TRBV7-9 and TRBJ1-2; D perhaps matches TRBD1 (6 bases). Germline CDR1 SEHNR, CDR2 FQNEAQ (reference sequence). The V end lost 0 bases, the J end lost 4 bases, and 12 bases lay between the germline ends. The CDR3 consists of 15 residues. This CDR3 is CASSLAVGGGYGYTF. CDR3 nucleotides: TGTGCCAGCAGCTTAGCGGTTGGGGGCGGCTATGGCTACACCTTC.

The rearrangement uses TRBV7-2 and TRBJ2-4; D is unclear. With 0 bases removed from V and 0 bases from J, the gap between germline ends came to 6 bases. This CDR3 region has 15 residues. Germline V gene lookup returns CDR1 SGHTA and CDR2 FQGNSA. CDR3 coding DNA: TGTGCCAGCAGCTTAGCGGGGTTAGCCAAAAACATTCAGTACTTC. The encoded protein is CASSLAGLAKNIQYF.

This clonotype was observed at least ten times. The chain combines TRBV20-1 with TRBJ1-2; 7 positions match TRBD1. V shed 2 bases and J 4 bases; nucleotides not matched to a gene: 7. The CDR3 extends over 14 amino acids. Germline V CDR1 and CDR2: DFQATT, SNEGSKA (reference sequence). CDR3 bases: TGCAGTGCTAGAAACAGGGGAATTAGCTATGGCTACACCTTC. Amino acid sequence: CSARNRGISYGYTF.

The chain links TRBV12-3 or TRBV12-4 to TRBJ2-1; TRBD1 matches 7 bases. The V and J ends lost 4 bases and 2 bases, in that order; junction bases with no gene match: 5. The CDR3 totals 15 residues. The DNA of the CDR3 is TGTGCCAGCAGTTCACAGGGGAGAACCTACAATGAGCAGTTCTTC. This encodes CASSSQGRTYNEQFF.

This clonotype came up many times. This chain connects TRBV20-1 to TRBJ2-5, with TRBD2 as a possible D gene (6 bases). Germline lookup yields CDR1 DFQATT and CDR2 SNEGSKA (reference sequence). The CDR3 contains 13 residues. V was clipped by 6 bases and J by 5 bases, with 16 bases between them. The DNA of the CDR3 is TGCAGTGCCCACAGCGGGTTGGGGGAGACCCAGTACTTC. It yields the protein CSAHSGLGETQYF.

The V call is TRBV3-1, the J call TRBJ2-4; no firm D call. The CDR3 totals 14 residues. Trimming pared 1 base from V and 0 bases from J, leaving 4 bases between. Germline V CDR1 and CDR2: LGHDT, YNNKEL (reference sequence). The CDR3 sequence: CASSQGLAKNIQYF. CDR3 bases: TGTGCCAGCAGCCAAGGACTAGCCAAAAACATTCAGTACTTC.